This T cell receptor beta chain was sequenced in a study of human T cells and chemical hapten exposure. Regarding the study as a whole: Each of the donors had alopecia, so their immune responses may not resemble those of healthy people. Expanded TCRs clustered into significantly more large CDR3 similarity groups than controls, the analysis revealed. The number of TCRs above 1 in 1000 frequency did not change after DPC sensitization.

During construction of the library, unique molecular identifiers were attached to individual cDNA molecules for quantitative, reproducible TCR counting. From the RACE reads, TCRdb called clonotypes with MiXCR, one entry per CDR3 protein. The repertoire holds 380,000 or so distinct CDR3 sequences, with around 4.8% as singletons. This CDR3 has 14 amino acids. Germline CDR1 and CDR2: MDHEN and SYDVKM. V was shortened by 6 bases and J by 6 bases, with 18 bases between the two germline ends. Stated time point: patch test 1, 2 weeks after DPC sensitization. The treatment: therapeutic diphenylcyclopropenone sensitization with weekly scalp DPC. As regards this clonotype: Antigen unknown. Just one base apart from a much larger clone, this may be a read error.

The source is a woman aged 50 to 65 with alopecia areata. Some clones in this sample may be carry-over from other donors' samples. Specimen: whole blood, collected in connection with sensitization to the hapten diphenylcyclopropenone (DPC). The J gene is TRBJ2-7, the V gene TRBV28; D may be TRBD1 or TRBD2 (5 bases each). CDR3 DNA: TGTGCCAGCAGAGTCCGGGACGGGAACTTCGAGCAGTACTTC. Amino acids: CASRVRDGNFEQYF. The complete variable domain, with remaining parts taken from reference TRBV28 and TRBJ2-7, reads DVKVTQSSRYLVKRTGEKVFLECVQDMDHENMFWYRQDPGLGLRLIYFSYDVKMKEKGDIPEGYSVSREKKERFSLILESASTNQTSMYLCASRVRDGNFEQYFGPGTRLTVT.